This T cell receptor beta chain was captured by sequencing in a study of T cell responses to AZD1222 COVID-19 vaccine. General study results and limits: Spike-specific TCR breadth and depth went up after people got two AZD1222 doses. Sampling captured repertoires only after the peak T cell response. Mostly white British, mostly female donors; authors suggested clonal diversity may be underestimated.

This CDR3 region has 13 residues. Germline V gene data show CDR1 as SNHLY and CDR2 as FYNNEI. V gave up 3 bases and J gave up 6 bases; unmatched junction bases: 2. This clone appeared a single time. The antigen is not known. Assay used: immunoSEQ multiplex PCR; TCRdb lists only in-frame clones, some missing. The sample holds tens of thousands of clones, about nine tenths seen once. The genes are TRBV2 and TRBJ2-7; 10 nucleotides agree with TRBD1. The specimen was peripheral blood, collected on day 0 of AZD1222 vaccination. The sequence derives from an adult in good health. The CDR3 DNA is TGTGCCAGCAGTGAGGGACAGGGGCGCGAGCAGTACTTC. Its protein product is CASSEGQGREQYF.